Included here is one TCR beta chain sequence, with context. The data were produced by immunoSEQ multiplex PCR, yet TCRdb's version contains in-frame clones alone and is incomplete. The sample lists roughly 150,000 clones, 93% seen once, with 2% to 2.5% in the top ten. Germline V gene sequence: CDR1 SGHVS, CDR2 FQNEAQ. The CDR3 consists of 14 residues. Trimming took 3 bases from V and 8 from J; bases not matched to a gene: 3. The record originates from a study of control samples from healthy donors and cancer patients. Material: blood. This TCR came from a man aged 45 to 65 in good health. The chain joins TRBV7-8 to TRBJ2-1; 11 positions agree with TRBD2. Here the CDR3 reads CASSLTSGTDEQFF. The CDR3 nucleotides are TGTGCCAGCAGCTTGACTAGCGGGACGGATGAGCAGTTCTTC.